Listed below are T cell receptor beta chains from one sample, sequenced in a study of cytomegalovirus exposure and HLA in healthy donors. Sequencing used immunoSEQ multiplex PCR; TCRdb keeps in-frame clones, though not all of them. This table holds 75,000 to 90,000 clones, about 80% found once. Source material: PBMCs. These receptors were taken from a man aged 45-60 years in good health and CMV-seronegative. Each CDR3 is given with its conserved first and last residue. Each record gives: D gene, J gene, clone size, V gene, CDR3 protein, CDR3 DNA. A D gene is named only where the DNA matches it firmly. Size is omitted from some rows. Given values are once, few, many or a class for expanded clones.

>-|TRBJ1-5|-|TRBV7-6
CASSLGGSQPQHF
TGTGCCAGCAGCTTAGGAGGGAGCCAGCCCCAGCATTTT
>-|TRBJ1-5|-|TRBV9
CASSPDSGRGPQHF
TGTGCCAGCAGCCCGGACAGCGGCCGCGGGCCCCAGCATTTT
>-|TRBJ1-4|once|TRBV5-1
CASSLDRVGEKLFF
TGCGCCAGCAGCTTGGACAGGGTTGGCGAAAAACTGTTTTTT
>TRBD1|TRBJ1-4|-|TRBV27
CASSIRGRNEKLFF
TGTGCCAGCAGTATCAGGGGGCGGAATGAAAAACTGTTTTTT
>-|TRBJ2-7|-|TRBV11-2
CASTTPSRGAREQYF
TGTGCCAGCACCACTCCGTCCCGGGGGGCTCGAGAGCAGTACTTC
>-|TRBJ1-5|-|TRBV29-1
CSVEIYLGGLYSNQPQHF
TGCAGCGTTGAAATCTACCTGGGCGGGCTCTATAGCAATCAGCCCCAGCATTTT
>-|TRBJ1-6|-|TRBV5-1
CASSLDSYNSPLHF
TGCGCCAGCAGCCTGGACAGCTATAATTCACCCCTCCACTTT
>TRBD1|TRBJ1-1|-|TRBV7-2
CASTKDRGHTEAFF
TGTGCCAGCACGAAAGACAGGGGGCATACTGAAGCTTTCTTT
>-|TRBJ1-1|once|TRBV10-3
CAISGPEMNTEAFF
TGTGCCATCAGTGGCCCAGAAATGAACACTGAAGCTTTCTTT
>-|TRBJ2-6|once|TRBV27
CASSPAGVGANVLTF
TGTGCCAGCAGTCCCGCCGGGGTTGGGGCCAACGTCCTGACTTTC
>-|TRBJ2-2|few|TRBV10-1
CATLRGGSGELFF
TGCGCCACCCTGAGGGGGGGGAGCGGGGAGCTGTTTTTT
>TRBD1|TRBJ1-2|-|TRBV11-2
CASSTTGGGYTF
TGTGCCAGCAGCACGACAGGGGGCGGCTACACCTTC
>TRBD1|TRBJ1-5|-|TRBV27
CASRDRGMEPQHF
TGTGCCAGCAGAGACAGGGGAATGGAGCCCCAGCATTTT
>-|TRBJ2-7|few|TRBV7-2
CASSPKYEQYF
TGTGCCAGCAGCCCAAAATACGAGCAGTACTTC
>-|TRBJ2-7|-|TRBV5-1
CASSLNTEGGRGEQYF
TGCGCCAGCAGCTTGAACACAGAGGGGGGGCGCGGGGAGCAGTACTTC
>-|TRBJ1-5|-|TRBV2
CASRERAPREPQHF
TGTGCCAGCAGAGAAAGGGCCCCGAGGGAGCCCCAGCATTTT
>-|TRBJ2-7|-|TRBV5-1
CASSESSYEQYF
TGCGCCAGCAGCGAGAGCTCCTACGAGCAGTACTTC
>-|TRBJ1-2|few|TRBV5-6
CASTLVAGALQGRYGYTF
TGTGCCAGCACCCTGGTGGCAGGGGCGCTTCAAGGCCGCTATGGCTACACCTTC
>-|TRBJ1-5|once|TRBV7-2
CASSSRGVGQPQHF
TGTGCCAGCAGCTCCCGCGGGGTCGGCCAGCCCCAGCATTTT
>TRBD2|TRBJ2-3|-|TRBV7-3
CASSLTGLAGDSDTQYF
TGTGCCAGCAGCTTAACGGGACTAGCGGGGGATTCAGATACGCAGTATTTT
>TRBD1|TRBJ1-1|-|TRBV5-4
CASSQPGQTEAFF
TGTGCCAGCAGCCAACCGGGACAGACTGAAGCTTTCTTT
>-|TRBJ2-7|-|TRBV21-1
CASSPFGGGSPPYEQYF
-
>-|TRBJ1-1|-|TRBV30
CAWSNRIEAFF
TGTGCCTGGAGTAACAGGATTGAAGCTTTCTTT
>-|TRBJ1-5|-|TRBV30
CAWSRGQVNQPQHF
TGTGCCTGGAGTCGCGGGCAGGTGAATCAGCCCCAGCATTTT
>TRBD1|TRBJ1-3|-|TRBV4-2
CASSQDLAPAGTATSSGNTIYF
TGTGCCAGCAGCCAAGATCTAGCACCGGCCGGGACAGCGACTAGCTCTGGAAACACCATATATTTT
>-|TRBJ2-3|-|TRBV6-1
CASRPGAGTQYF
TGTGCCAGCAGGCCGGGTGCAGGGACGCAGTATTTT
>TRBD2|TRBJ2-5|once|TRBV5-4
CASSLAGAGGRETQYF
TGTGCCAGCAGCTTGGCCGGGGCGGGGGGGCGAGAGACCCAGTACTTC
>-|TRBJ1-5|-|TRBV6-1
CASSDRGGSNQPQHF
TGTGCCAGCAGTGATCGGGGGGGCAGCAATCAGCCCCAGCATTTT
>-|TRBJ2-7|-|TRBV9
CASSAQGLEYEQYF
TGTGCCAGCAGCGCACAGGGTTTAGAGTACGAGCAGTACTTC
>TRBD2|TRBJ2-5|-|TRBV4-3
CASSPRSGGQETQYF
TGCGCCAGCAGCCCCAGGAGCGGGGGGCAAGAGACCCAGTACTTC
>-|TRBJ2-2|-|TRBV2
CASSEQGFNTGELFF
TGTGCCAGCAGCGAACAGGGTTTTAACACCGGGGAGCTGTTTTTT
>TRBD1|TRBJ1-4|-|TRBV5-6
CASSFKDLGTGVKEKLFF
TGTGCCAGCAGCTTCAAAGACCTCGGGACAGGGGTAAAGGAAAAACTGTTTTTT
>TRBD1|TRBJ1-1|-|TRBV30
CAWRVGDRGRNTEAFF
TGTGCCTGGAGGGTCGGGGACAGGGGACGGAACACTGAAGCTTTCTTT
>TRBD1|TRBJ1-6|-|TRBV19
CASSRGTGTSPLHF
TGTGCCAGTAGCCGCGGGACAGGGACTTCACCCCTCCACTTT
>-|TRBJ1-1|-|TRBV5-1
CASSLAEGTEAFF
TGCGCCAGCAGCTTGGCCGAGGGAACCGAAGCTTTCTTT
>TRBD2|TRBJ2-7|-|TRBV30
CAWSRGNWGTGGGPYEQYF
TGTGCCTGGAGTAGAGGTAACTGGGGTACAGGCGGGGGACCCTACGAGCAGTACTTC
>TRBD1|TRBJ1-1|-|TRBV2
CASRGQEHTEAFF
TGTGCCAGCAGGGGACAGGAACACACTGAAGCTTTCTTT
>-|TRBJ1-6|once|TRBV7-9
CASSLWGQRVNSPLHF
TGTGCCAGCAGCTTATGGGGGCAAAGAGTCAATTCACCCCTCCACTTT
>TRBD2|TRBJ2-5|-|TRBV9
CASSPRGGRGGQETQYF
TGTGCCAGCAGCCCGCGTGGGGGGCGGGGGGGCCAAGAGACCCAGTACTTC
>-|TRBJ2-7|-|TRBV6-6
CASSTALGEVYEQYF
TGTGCCAGCAGTACCGCCCTCGGGGAGGTCTACGAGCAGTACTTC
>TRBD2|TRBJ2-5|-|TRBV18
CASSPSLAGGQETQYF
TGTGCCAGCTCACCCTCCCTAGCGGGGGGGCAAGAGACCCAGTACTTC
>-|TRBJ2-7|-|TRBV10-3
CAISEDDTLSSEQYF
TGTGCCATCAGTGAGGACGATACCCTGTCTAGCGAGCAGTACTTC
>-|TRBJ2-3|-|TRBV19
CASKGWGDQDTDTQYF
TGTGCCAGTAAGGGGTGGGGGGACCAGGACACAGATACGCAGTATTTT
>-|TRBJ2-7|once|TRBV2
CASIGGPSYEQYF
TGTGCCAGCATAGGGGGACCTAGCTACGAGCAGTACTTC
>TRBD1|TRBJ1-5|-|TRBV7-3
CASSLMSGQEEPQHF
TGTGCCAGCAGCTTGATGTCGGGACAGGAAGAGCCCCAGCATTTT
>TRBD2|TRBJ2-1|-|TRBV2
CASSELPGGLIF
TGTGCCAGCAGTGAACTCCCGGGGGGGTTGATCTTC
>-|TRBJ2-5|-|TRBV27
CASSRSPVKTQYF
TGTGCCAGCAGTCGATCTCCAGTAAAGACCCAGTACTTC
>-|TRBJ1-5|few|TRBV25-1
CASSDQGQPYSNQPQHF
TGTGCCAGCAGTGATCAAGGACAACCGTATAGCAATCAGCCCCAGCATTTT
>TRBD1|TRBJ1-2|-|TRBV19
CASSHYRGRANYGYTF
TGTGCCAGTAGTCACTACAGGGGTCGGGCAAACTATGGCTACACCTTC
>-|TRBJ2-1|-|TRBV5-1
CASSTQGGSYNEQFF
TGCGCCAGCAGCACACAGGGTGGGTCCTACAATGAGCAGTTCTTC
>TRBD1|TRBJ1-1|-|TRBV6-6
CASSYGDREDTEAFF
TGTGCCAGCAGTTACGGAGACAGGGAGGACACTGAAGCTTTCTTT
>-|TRBJ1-4|many|TRBV19
CASNNRHNEKLFF
TGTGCCAGTAACAACAGGCATAATGAAAAACTGTTTTTT
>-|TRBJ2-3|-|TRBV18
CASSPARASTDTQYF
TGTGCCAGCTCACCCGCGAGGGCTAGCACAGATACGCAGTATTTT
>-|TRBJ2-7|-|TRBV5-4
CASSKEGTGPYEQYF
TGTGCCAGCAGTAAGGAGGGAACTGGTCCCTACGAGCAGTACTTC
>-|TRBJ2-5|-|TRBV2
CASSYQETQYF
TGTGCTAGCAGTTATCAGGAGACCCAGTACTTC